The rows below give T cell receptor beta chains drawn from one sample of a study of T cells in Graves' hyperthyroidism and ophthalmopathy. MiXCR, run by TCRdb on the multiplex PCR reads, gives a single entry per CDR3 protein. The sample holds some 510,000 distinct CDR3 sequences, about 20% seen once. The specimen was blood. The source is a man aged 18 to 29 with Graves' hyperthyroidism. CDR3s include the opening cysteine and the closing phenylalanine or tryptophan. A D gene is named only where the DNA matches it firmly. Some rows mark clone size as missing; the rest say once, few, many or name a class of expanded clone.

CDR3 protein	CDR3 DNA	clone size	D gene	V gene	J gene
CASRPYYRGSGKNIQYF	TGCGCCAGCAGACCCTACTACAGGGGGTCGGGCAAAAACATTCAGTACTTC	few	TRBD1	TRBV5-1	TRBJ2-4
CASSEARGWDQPQHF	TGTGCCAGCAGTGAAGCCAGGGGATGGGATCAGCCCCAGCATTTT	few	.	TRBV6-1	TRBJ1-5
CASSEGSGGTYEQYF	TGTGCCAGCAGTGAAGGATCGGGGGGTACCTACGAGCAGTACTTC	many	TRBD2	TRBV6-1	TRBJ2-7
CASTRGQFSSYGYTF	TGTGCCAGCACCCGTGGACAGTTTTCCTCCTATGGCTACACCTTC	many	.	TRBV6-1	TRBJ1-2
CASSLTSRGGELFF	TGTGCCAGCAGTTTAACTAGCCGTGGCGGGGAGCTGTTTTTT	many	.	TRBV28	TRBJ2-2
CASSYPRGGGNTEAFF	TGCGCCAGCAGTTACCCTCGGGGGGGAGGGAACACTGAAGCTTTCTTT	few	.	TRBV4-1	TRBJ1-1
CASSGQGSEAFF	TGTGCCAGCAGTGGACAGGGTAGTGAAGCTTTCTTT	many	TRBD1	TRBV2	TRBJ1-1
CASSEIRGTAGELFF	TGTGCCAGCAGTGAAATCAGGGGGACGGCCGGGGAGCTGTTTTTT	many	TRBD1	TRBV2	TRBJ2-2
CASSQGPRSSYEQYF	TGTGCCAGCAGCCAGGGACCTAGGAGCTCCTACGAGCAGTACTTC	few	.	TRBV9	TRBJ2-7
CASTLQGNTEAFF	TGCGCCAGCACCTTACAGGGCAACACTGAAGCTTTCTTT	once	.	TRBV5-1	TRBJ1-1
CATLQRRQETQYF	TGTGCCACCCTACAACGAAGACAAGAGACCCAGTACTTC	few	.	TRBV2	TRBJ2-5
CASSLTPGQGGWPNQPQHF	TGTGCCAGCAGTTTAACCCCTGGGCAGGGCGGATGGCCCAATCAGCCCCAGCATTTT	many	.	TRBV28	TRBJ1-5
CSARPGAGMNTEAFF	TGCAGTGCTAGACCGGGGGCGGGTATGAACACTGAAGCTTTCTTT	many	.	TRBV20-1	TRBJ1-1
CASSLGTGAFEQYF	TGTGCCAGCTCACTCGGGACAGGCGCTTTCGAGCAGTACTTC	many	TRBD1	TRBV18	TRBJ2-7
CATLWSRGGSYEQYF	TGTGCCACCCTCTGGTCGAGGGGGGGCTCCTACGAGCAGTACTTC	many	.	TRBV2	TRBJ2-7
CATSRDRPGRQETQYF	TGTGCCACCAGCAGAGATCGGCCAGGGAGACAAGAGACCCAGTACTTC	.	.	TRBV15	TRBJ2-5
CSVGRGSNYGYTF	TGCAGCGTTGGGAGGGGATCGAACTATGGCTACACCTTC	many	.	TRBV29-1	TRBJ1-2
CASSGPGTGINQPQHF	TGTGCCAGCAGTGGTCCCGGGACAGGGATCAATCAGCCCCAGCATTTT	many	TRBD1	TRBV2	TRBJ1-5
CASSQVVPKVSGANVLTF	TGTGCCAGCAGCCAAGTAGTTCCCAAAGTATCGGGGGCCAACGTCCTGACTTTC	many	.	TRBV3-1	TRBJ2-6
CASSLPRTVETQYF	TGTGCCAGCAGCTTACCCAGGACAGTAGAGACCCAGTACTTC	many	.	TRBV11-3	TRBJ2-5
CATSRDKAGSNYGYTF	TGTGCCACCAGCAGAGATAAGGCAGGCTCTAACTATGGCTACACCTTC	many	.	TRBV15	TRBJ1-2
CASSVNTLETQYF	TGTGCCAGCAGTGTCAACACGTTAGAGACCCAGTACTTC	many	.	TRBV2	TRBJ2-5
CATSRLPGQGLVGELFF	TGTGCCACCAGCCGACTTCCGGGACAGGGGCTTGTCGGGGAGCTGTTTTTT	.	TRBD1	TRBV15	TRBJ2-2
CSTSFGPYEQYF	TGTTCCACTTCTTTTGGTCCGTACGAGCAGTACTTC	.	.	TRBV6-1	TRBJ2-7
CASSQEEGRVEQYF	TGTGCCAGCAGCCAAGAGGAGGGGAGGGTCGAGCAGTACTTC	.	TRBD2	TRBV9	TRBJ2-7
CASSPFAGELFF	TGTGCCAGCAGTCCCTTCGCTGGGGAGCTGTTTTTT	.	.	TRBV6-1	TRBJ2-2
CASSDNDRGRYGYTF	TGTGCCAGCAGTGATAATGACAGGGGTCGGTACGGCTACACCTTC	many	TRBD1	TRBV6-1	TRBJ1-2